This TCR beta chain was recorded in a study of response to subunit inactivated influenza vaccine. Germline loops: CDR1 MNHEY, CDR2 SVGEGT. V was trimmed by 2 bases and J by 2 bases, leaving 8 bases between them. This CDR3 is built from 14 residues. TCRdb passed the RT-PCR reads through MiXCR, listing each CDR3 protein once. The sample lists hundreds of thousands of distinct CDR3 sequences; approximately 16% were seen once. This clonotype was obtained from a man aged 50 to 69 who received an inactivated influenza vaccine. The V call is TRBV6-2 or TRBV6-3, the J call TRBJ2-3; either TRBD1 or TRBD2 may supply D (5 bases each). Material: CD4+ T cells sorted from PBMCs, obtained less than 25 months after vaccination. Here the CDR3 reads CASSYGGFTDTQYF. The CDR3 nucleotides read TGTGCCAGCAGTTACGGGGGATTCACAGATACGCAGTATTTT.